This entry features one T cell receptor beta chain sequence. Its antigen is undetermined. The junction does not match germline at one end; this may be a read error. This sample includes further DNA sequences coding for the same CDR3. This sample is drawn from a study of cytomegalovirus exposure and HLA in healthy donors. The CDR3 runs 16 residues. Looked up from germline, CDR1 is SGHDT and CDR2 is YYEEEE. The PCR was carried out with 60 Vbeta primers and 13 Jbeta primers. Repertoires were generated with immunoSEQ multiplex PCR, while TCRdb's copy carries only in-frame clones and drops some. The sample yields fewer than 250,000 clones, about 70% seen once. Study-level results: A few chains tied to CMV proved CMV antigen-specific in vitro. In most subjects, TCR beta sequences reportedly gave accurate predictions of HLA-A and HLA-B alleles. According to an earlier analysis, most TCR beta V segments yielded productive rearrangements about 87% or about 30% of the time. Among TCR sequences, most were rare, though some public TCRs appeared in many donors.

The source of this sequence is a woman in her 30s in good health and CMV-seronegative. This chain joins TRBV5-6 and TRBJ2-3; TRBD2 matches at 12 bases. Sequenced: PBMCs. The CDR3 here is CASSPSGGAVSDTQYF. In nucleotides, the CDR3 is TGTGCTAGCAGCCCTAGCGGGGGGGCCGTTTCAGATACGCAGTATTTT.